These 31 T cell receptor beta chains were all obtained from the same sample, sequenced in a study of identical twins. TCRdb re-analysed the 5' RACE reads in MiXCR, keeping a single row per CDR3 protein. This table holds about 100,000 distinct CDR3 sequences, about 5.6% found once. Sample: memory T cells sorted from blood. The source of these receptors is a woman between 45 and 65 years old in good health.

The table lists this clonotype with many counts. This chain links TRBV30 with TRBJ2-4, with D maybe TRBD1 (7 bases). V lost 7 bases and J 7 bases, leaving 14 bases between the germline ends. There are 12 residues in the CDR3. Germline loops: CDR1 GTSNPN, CDR2 SVGIG (reference sequence). The CDR3 protein is CASAGQFNIQYF. Written as DNA, the CDR3 is TGTGCCTCGGCGGGACAGTTTAACATTCAGTACTTC.

This clonotype occurred many times. The chain is built from TRBV18 and TRBJ1-2; D is uncertain. The V end was cut by 0 bases, the J end by 5 bases, with 13 bases between. The CDR3 is made up of 15 amino acids. Germline V lookup: CDR1 KGHSH, CDR2 LQKENI. CDR3 sequence (DNA): TGTGCCAGCTCACCACCTAGGGCGGGCGGATATGGCTACACCTTC. This encodes CASSPPRAGGYGYTF.

This clonotype showed up just a few times. The chain is built from TRBV7-9 and TRBJ2-7, with D perhaps matching TRBD2 (6 bases). The length of the CDR3 is 14 residues. V lost 5 bases, J lost 7 bases, and 18 bases lay in between. Germline V gene lookup returns CDR1 SEHNR and CDR2 FQNEAQ (reference sequence). CDR3: CASSPGLTVGEQYV. The CDR3 DNA is TGTGCCAGCAGCCCGGGACTTACGGTGGGGGAGCAGTACGTC.

This clonotype was counted at least ten times. V and J are TRBV3-1 and TRBJ2-3; no clear D gene. This CDR3 is built from 12 residues. Trimming cost V 1 base and J 6 bases, with 5 bases left between them. Germline loops: CDR1 LGHDT, CDR2 YNNKEL (reference sequence). CDR3 sequence: CASSQVDDTQYF. The CDR3 coding sequence is TGTGCCAGCAGCCAAGTAGATGATACGCAGTATTTT.

At least ten counts were recorded for this clonotype. V usage is TRBV12-3 or TRBV12-4 and J usage is TRBJ1-1; maybe TRBD1 (6 bases). Deletions cut 6 bases from V and 3 bases from J, with 11 bases between. The CDR3 runs to 13 residues. The CDR3: CASRVGHYTEAFF. Here the CDR3 DNA reads TGTGCCAGCAGGGTGGGACACTACACTGAAGCTTTCTTT.

This clonotype showed up many times. J is TRBJ1-2 and V is TRBV2; D is uncertain. Trimming cost V 5 bases and J 0 bases, with 13 bases left between them. The CDR3 is 15 amino acids. The germline V gene encodes CDR1 SNHLY and CDR2 FYNNEI. The chain's CDR3 is CASSSGRLANYGYTF. The DNA for the CDR3 is TGTGCCAGCAGTTCCGGACGGCTAGCTAACTATGGCTACACCTTC.

This chain connects TRBV21-1 to TRBJ2-1; TRBD2 was called by the table and not checked on the DNA. TRBV21-1 is termed a pseudogene. There are 18 residues in the CDR3. CDR3 loop: CASSKGKLAGGSYNEQFF. DNA of the CDR3: TGTGCCAGCAGCAAAGGGAAGTTAGCGGGCGGCTCCTACAATGAGCAGTTCTTC.

This clonotype was detected many times. The V and J genes are TRBV20-1 and TRBJ2-1; D remains unclear. Germline V gene data show CDR1 as DFQATT and CDR2 as SNEGSKA (reference sequence). The CDR3 length is 15 residues. The ends were cut back, 5 bases at V and 0 bases at J, with 14 bases in the middle. The CDR3 here is CSAVISPSSYNEQFF. CDR3 in DNA: TGCAGTGCTGTCATTTCCCCCAGCTCCTACAATGAGCAGTTCTTC.

This chain uses TRBV3-1 with TRBJ2-4, with D hard to call. This CDR3 is 13 amino acids long. Germline lookup yields CDR1 LGHDT and CDR2 YNNKEL (reference sequence). Trimming took off 1 base at V and 12 bases at J, with 13 bases between the two ends. CDR3 in amino acids: CASSQAQRSAQYF. CDR3 nucleotides: TGTGCCAGCAGCCAAGCCCAGCGATCGGCTCAGTACTTC.

In this sample, this clonotype turned up a few times. The rearrangement joins TRBV4-1 to TRBJ2-7; maybe TRBD1 (6 bases). Germline values: CDR1 MGHRA, CDR2 YSYEKL. Between the trimmed V and J ends, which lost 4 bases and 0 bases, there was a span of 13 bases. The CDR3 runs 15 residues. The CDR3 sequence is CASSLQDSRSYEQYF. DNA for the CDR3: TGCGCCAGCAGCCTCCAGGACAGTCGCTCCTACGAGCAGTACTTC.

At least ten counts were recorded for this clonotype. The chain employs TRBV10-2 and TRBJ2-5; 9 bases line up with TRBD2. CDR1 WSHSY and CDR2 SAAADI come from the germline V gene. The V gene end was trimmed by 6 bases and the J gene end by 2 bases; junction bases not matched to a gene: 7. The CDR3 is made up of 15 amino acids. CDR3 region: CASSSGLAYQETQYF. The CDR3 DNA sequence: TGCGCCAGCAGCTCGGGACTAGCATATCAAGAGACCCAGTACTTC.

This clonotype turned up a few times. J is TRBJ2-3 and V is TRBV23-1, with TRBD2 matching 7 bases. TRBV23-1 is placed among ORFs of uncertain function. After removal of 7 bases from V and 5 bases from J, the junction contained 27 bases not matched to a gene. This CDR3 has 20 amino acids. CDR3 sequence: CASTDLSYAAGEVTGDTQYF. In nucleotides, the CDR3 is TGCGCCAGCACGGACCTAAGTTATGCGGCGGGAGAGGTAACTGGAGATACGCAGTATTTT.

The V gene is TRBV5-6, the J gene TRBJ2-5; 9 bases align to TRBD1. CDR1 is SGHDT and CDR2 is YYEEEE in the germline V gene. This CDR3 contains 18 residues. The junction had 9 bases not matched to a gene; V was cut back by 0 bases and J by 0 bases. The CDR3 region is CASSLATGGSYYQETQYF. For the CDR3, the DNA is TGTGCCAGCAGCTTGGCGACAGGGGGTTCCTACTACCAAGAGACCCAGTACTTC. Full variable domain (missing parts from reference TRBV5-6 and TRBJ2-5): DAGVTQSPTHLIKTRGQQVTLRCSPKSGHDTVSWYQQALGQGPQFIFQYYEEEERQRGNFPDRFSGHQFPNYSSELNVNALLLGDSALYLCASSLATGGSYYQETQYFGPGTRLLVL.

This clonotype was detected a few times. This chain links TRBV30 with TRBJ1-3; D might be TRBD1 (5 bases). Looked up from germline, CDR1 is GTSNPN and CDR2 is SVGIG (reference sequence). Trimming left V 5 bases short and J 0 bases short, with 17 bases between. The length of the CDR3 is 16 residues. The CDR3 nucleotides are TGTGCCTGGGGCAGGGACCTACACTCCTCTGGAAACACCATATATTTT. It is translated as CAWGRDLHSSGNTIYF. The full variable domain, in which reference TRBV30 and TRBJ1-3 provide the parts outside the CDR3, is SQTIHQWPATLVQPVGSPLSLECTVEGTSNPNLYWYRQAAGRGLQLLFYSVGIGQISSEVPQNLSASRPQDRQFILSSKKLLLSDSGFYLCAWGRDLHSSGNTIYFGEGSWLTVV.

This clonotype was recorded at least ten times. CDR3 bases: TGCAGTGCTGCCGGGGGGACAGATAATTCACCCCTCCACTTT. Its protein is CSAAGGTDNSPLHF. The V and J genes are TRBV20-1 and TRBJ1-6; TRBD1 agrees at 7 bases. Unmatched junction bases numbered 6, after V lost 5 bases and J lost 5 bases. Germline loops: CDR1 DFQATT, CDR2 SNEGSKA (reference sequence). The CDR3 runs 14 residues.

This clonotype occurred many times. J is TRBJ2-6 and V is TRBV12-3 or TRBV12-4; D is ambiguous. Trimming took 9 bases from V and 0 from J, leaving 6 bases between them. The CDR3 is made up of 13 amino acids. CDR3 amino acids: CASFFSGANVLTF. CDR3 nucleotide sequence: TGTGCCAGTTTTTTCTCTGGGGCCAACGTCCTGACTTTC.

This clonotype was seen repeatedly, ten times or more. The chain combines TRBV7-9 with TRBJ2-3; D may be TRBD1 (5 bases). CDR3 size: 15 residues. The V gene lost 6 bases and the J gene lost 1 base, with 14 bases spanning the gap. Germline CDR1 reads SEHNR; CDR2 reads FQNEAQ (reference sequence). CDR3 region: CASRRDRRGTDTQYF. The DNA for the CDR3 is TGTGCCAGCAGGCGTGACAGAAGAGGCACAGATACGCAGTATTTT.

The chain couples TRBV7-8 to TRBJ2-7, with D possibly TRBD2 on 6 matching bases. The CDR3 is 15 amino acids. Germline V gene sequence: CDR1 SGHVS, CDR2 FQNEAQ. Trimming removed 0 bases at V and 3 bases at J, with 12 bases between. The CDR3 region is CASSLAGLRVYEQYF. CDR3 sequence (DNA): TGTGCCAGCAGCTTAGCGGGACTCCGGGTCTACGAGCAGTACTTC.

This clonotype appeared many times. V gene TRBV18 combines with J gene TRBJ2-1; perhaps TRBD2 as D (5 bases). Germline lookup yields CDR1 KGHSH and CDR2 LQKENI. This CDR3 has 15 residues. The V end was cut by 0 bases, the J end by 3 bases, with 9 bases between. This chain's CDR3 is CASSPPSGNYNEQFF. DNA for the CDR3: TGTGCCAGCTCACCACCGTCCGGGAACTACAATGAGCAGTTCTTC.

The V gene is TRBV18, the J gene TRBJ2-3, with no clear D. V was shortened by 2 bases and J by 4 bases, with 16 bases between the two germline ends. CDR1 is KGHSH and CDR2 is LQKENI in the germline V gene. The CDR3 is 16 residues long. CDR3 bases: TGTGCCAGCTCACCAAGTGGCGGATTCCCCCCAGATACGCAGTATTTT. Translated, it gives CASSPSGGFPPDTQYF.

This clonotype appeared many times. V gene TRBV3-1 combines with J gene TRBJ2-3, with D maybe TRBD2 (6 bases). This CDR3 contains 16 residues. V lost 4 bases and J 0 bases, leaving 14 bases between the germline ends. The V gene's germline CDR1 is LGHDT and CDR2 YNNKEL (reference sequence). The CDR3, as DNA: TGTGCCAGCAGCCGGAAGACTAGACACAGCACAGATACGCAGTATTTT. Translated, it gives CASSRKTRHSTDTQYF.

The genes are TRBV24-1 and TRBJ1-1, with D possibly being TRBD1 (6 bases). The CDR3 covers 11 residues. Germline CDR1 and CDR2: KGHDR and SFDVKD. Trimming cost V 12 bases and J 6 bases, with 13 bases left between them. Written as DNA, the CDR3 is TGTGCCGCGTCAACAGGGTCTGAAGCTTTCTTT. It codes for CAASTGSEAFF.

The chain is built from TRBV15 and TRBJ1-3; D is unresolved. The CDR3 has 15 amino acids. V was cut by 0 bases and J by 0 bases, with 6 bases left in between. Germline CDR1 is LNHNV and CDR2 is YYDKDF (reference sequence). DNA of the CDR3: TGTGCCACCAGCAGAGATTCCAGCTCTGGAAACACCATATATTTT. Protein product: CATSRDSSSGNTIYF.

This clonotype was counted many times. The chain has TRBV20-1 and TRBJ1-1, with 7 bases that match TRBD1. This CDR3 has 11 residues. In germline, CDR1 is DFQATT, CDR2 SNEGSKA (reference sequence). Losses at the gene ends were 5 bases for V and 8 bases for J; bases not matched to a gene: 5. CDR3 DNA: TGCAGTGCTCGTTCGGACAGGGAAGCTTTCTTT. Translation: CSARSDREAFF.

The chain is built from TRBV7-9 and TRBJ2-4; D perhaps matches TRBD2 (5 bases). Per the germline V gene, CDR1 is SEHNR and CDR2 is FQNEAQ (reference sequence). The CDR3 sequence is 14 residues long. V was pared by 0 bases and J by 6 bases, with 9 bases between. CDR3 nucleotide sequence: TGTGCCAGCAGCTTAGCTGGGGAGACAAACATTCAGTACTTC. Amino acid sequence: CASSLAGETNIQYF.

This clonotype appeared many times. The chain couples TRBV12-3 or TRBV12-4 to TRBJ2-3, with a tentative D call TRBD2 (6 bases). Trimming cost V 1 base and J 7 bases, with 15 bases left between them. There are 15 residues in the CDR3. The CDR3 sequence is CASSLGTGVTNTQYF. CDR3 nucleotide sequence: TGTGCCAGCAGTTTAGGGACGGGAGTAACGAATACGCAGTATTTT.

This clonotype has at least ten counts. V usage is TRBV29-1 and J usage is TRBJ2-3; no definite D call. The CDR3 sequence is 13 residues long. Germline values: CDR1 SQVTM, CDR2 ANQGSEA. V lost 3 bases to trimming and J lost 0 bases, with 7 bases between them. CDR3 in DNA: TGCAGCGTTGAGCCTCCGAGCACAGATACGCAGTATTTT. Its translation: CSVEPPSTDTQYF.

Many counts were recorded for this clonotype. The rearrangement uses TRBV5-1 and TRBJ1-1, with D hard to call. The V end lost 1 base, the J end lost 4 bases, and 14 bases lay between the germline ends. The CDR3 loop spans 15 amino acids. Germline V gives CDR1 SGHRS, CDR2 YFSETQ. The CDR3 spells CASSLSAGLGTEAFF. DNA for the CDR3: TGCGCCAGCAGCTTGAGCGCAGGCCTGGGCACTGAAGCTTTCTTT. The complete variable domain, with remaining parts taken from reference TRBV5-1 and TRBJ1-1, reads KAGVTQTPRYLIKTRGQQVTLSCSPISGHRSVSWYQQTPGQGLQFLFEYFSETQRNKGNFPGRFSGRQFSNSRSEMNVSTLELGDSALYLCASSLSAGLGTEAFFGQGTRLTVV.

This clonotype was detected a few times. V is TRBV5-6 and J is TRBJ2-3, with a weak D call TRBD2 (5 bases). This CDR3 spans 14 amino acids. Germline loops: CDR1 SGHDT, CDR2 YYEEEE. V dropped 4 bases and J dropped 6 bases, with 15 bases sitting between them. CDR3 DNA: TGTGCCAGCAGCATCGTGGTAGCGCTGGATACGCAGTATTTT. Translated, it gives CASSIVVALDTQYF.

The V call is TRBV6-5, the J call TRBJ1-1; TRBD1 might be the D (6 bases). With 2 bases removed from V and 4 bases from J, the gap between germline ends came to 17 bases. Per the germline V gene, CDR1 is MNHEY and CDR2 is SVGAGI. The CDR3 is made up of 16 amino acids. CDR3 region: CASSYVHISGVTEAFF. CDR3 nucleotides: TGTGCCAGCAGTTACGTTCATATCTCAGGGGTCACTGAAGCTTTCTTT.

This clonotype was counted only a few times. The CDR3 is CASGLGQVSTEAFF. CDR3 nucleotides: TGTGCTAGTGGTTTGGGGCAGGTCAGTACTGAAGCTTTCTTT. The V and J genes are TRBV12-5 and TRBJ1-1; D remains ambiguous. The CDR3 spans 14 residues. Germline V gene lookup returns CDR1 LGHNT and CDR2 FRNRAP. The V end lost 1 base, the J end lost 5 bases, and 11 bases lay between the germline ends.